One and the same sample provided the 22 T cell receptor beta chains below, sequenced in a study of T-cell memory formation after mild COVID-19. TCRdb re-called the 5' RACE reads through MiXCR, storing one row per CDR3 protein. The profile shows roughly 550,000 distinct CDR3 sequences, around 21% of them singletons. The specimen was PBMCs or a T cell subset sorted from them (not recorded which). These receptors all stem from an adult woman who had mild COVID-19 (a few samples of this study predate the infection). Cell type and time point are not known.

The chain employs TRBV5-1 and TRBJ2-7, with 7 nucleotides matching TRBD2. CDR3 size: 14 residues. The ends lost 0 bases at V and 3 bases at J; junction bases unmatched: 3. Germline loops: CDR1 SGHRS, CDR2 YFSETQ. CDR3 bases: TGCGCCAGCAGCTTGGGAGCTAGCGGCTACGAGCAGTACTTC. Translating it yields CASSLGASGYEQYF.

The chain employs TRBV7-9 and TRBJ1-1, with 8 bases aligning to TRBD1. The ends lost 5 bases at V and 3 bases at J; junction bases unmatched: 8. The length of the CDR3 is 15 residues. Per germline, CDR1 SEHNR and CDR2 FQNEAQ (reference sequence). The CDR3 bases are TGTGCCAGCAGCCGACGGACAGGGAGGGACACTGAAGCTTTCTTT. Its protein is CASSRRTGRDTEAFF.

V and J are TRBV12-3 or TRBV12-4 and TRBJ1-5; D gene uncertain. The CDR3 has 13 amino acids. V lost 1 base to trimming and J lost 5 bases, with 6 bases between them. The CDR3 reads CASSLGYDQPQHF. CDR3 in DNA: TGTGCCAGCAGTTTAGGTTATGATCAGCCCCAGCATTTT.

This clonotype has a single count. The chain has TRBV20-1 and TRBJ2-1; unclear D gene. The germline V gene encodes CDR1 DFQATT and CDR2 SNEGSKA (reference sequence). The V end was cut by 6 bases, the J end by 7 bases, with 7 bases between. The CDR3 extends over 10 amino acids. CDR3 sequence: CSAGSNEQFF. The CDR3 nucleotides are TGCAGTGCGGGAAGTAATGAGCAGTTCTTC.

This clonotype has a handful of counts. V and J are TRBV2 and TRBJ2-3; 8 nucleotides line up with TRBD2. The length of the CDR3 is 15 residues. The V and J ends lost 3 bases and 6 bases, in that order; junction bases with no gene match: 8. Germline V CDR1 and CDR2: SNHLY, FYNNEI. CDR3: CASSDGSGISDTQYF. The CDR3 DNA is TGTGCCAGCAGTGATGGTAGCGGGATATCGGATACGCAGTATTTT.

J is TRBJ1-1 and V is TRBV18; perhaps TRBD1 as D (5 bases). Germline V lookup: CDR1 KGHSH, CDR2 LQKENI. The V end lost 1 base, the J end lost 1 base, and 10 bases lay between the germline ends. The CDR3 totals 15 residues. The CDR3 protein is CASSPQGPKNTEAFF. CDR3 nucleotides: TGTGCCAGCTCACCACAGGGGCCCAAGAACACTGAAGCTTTCTTT.

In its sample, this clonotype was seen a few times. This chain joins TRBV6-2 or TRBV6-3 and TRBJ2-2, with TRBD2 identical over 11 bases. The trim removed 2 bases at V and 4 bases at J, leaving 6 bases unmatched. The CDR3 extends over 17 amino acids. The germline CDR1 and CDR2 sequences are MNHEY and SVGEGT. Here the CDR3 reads CASSYPTSGTATGELFF. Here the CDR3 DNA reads TGTGCCAGCAGTTACCCGACTAGCGGGACTGCCACCGGGGAGCTGTTTTTT.

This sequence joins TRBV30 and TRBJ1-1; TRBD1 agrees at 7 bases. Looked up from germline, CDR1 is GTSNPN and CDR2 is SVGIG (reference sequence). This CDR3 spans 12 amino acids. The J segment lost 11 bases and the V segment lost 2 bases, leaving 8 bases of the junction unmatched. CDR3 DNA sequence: TGTGCCTGGAGTCGAGGACAGGTGATGGCTTTCTTT. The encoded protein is CAWSRGQVMAFF.

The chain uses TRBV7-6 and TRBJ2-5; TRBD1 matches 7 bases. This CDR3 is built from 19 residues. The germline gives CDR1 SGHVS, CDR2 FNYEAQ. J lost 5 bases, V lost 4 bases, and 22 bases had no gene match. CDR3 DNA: TGTGCCAGCAGCTACCACCCATTTCACGACAGGGTTTGGTTGGAGACCCAGTACTTC. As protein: CASSYHPFHDRVWLETQYF.

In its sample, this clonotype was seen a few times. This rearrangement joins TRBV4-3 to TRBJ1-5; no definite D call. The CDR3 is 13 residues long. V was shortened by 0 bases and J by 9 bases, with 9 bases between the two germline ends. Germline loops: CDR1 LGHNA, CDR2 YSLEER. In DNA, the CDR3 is TGCGCCAGCAGCCAAGATTCTGGGTGGCCCCAGCATTTT. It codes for CASSQDSGWPQHF.

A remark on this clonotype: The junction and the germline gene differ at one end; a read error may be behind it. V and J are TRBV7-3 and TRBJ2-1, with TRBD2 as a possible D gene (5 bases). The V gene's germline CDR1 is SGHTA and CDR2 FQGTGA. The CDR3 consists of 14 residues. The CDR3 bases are TGTGCCAGCAGCTTAGGGCTAGCCTACGATGAGCAGTTCTTC. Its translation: CASSLGLAYDEQFF.

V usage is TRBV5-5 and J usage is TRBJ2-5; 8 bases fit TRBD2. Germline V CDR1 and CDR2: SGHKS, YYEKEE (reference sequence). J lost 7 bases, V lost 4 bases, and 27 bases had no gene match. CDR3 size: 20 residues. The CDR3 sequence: CASSPPAFRGGISMQRTQYF. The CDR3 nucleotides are TGTGCCAGCAGCCCACCCGCCTTTCGGGGGGGCATTTCGATGCAGCGGACCCAGTACTTC.

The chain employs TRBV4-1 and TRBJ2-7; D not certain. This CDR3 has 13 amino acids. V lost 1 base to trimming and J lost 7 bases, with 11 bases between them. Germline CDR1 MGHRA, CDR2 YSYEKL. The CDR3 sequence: CASSQAIAREQYF. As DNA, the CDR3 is TGCGCCAGCAGCCAAGCGATAGCACGGGAGCAGTACTTC.

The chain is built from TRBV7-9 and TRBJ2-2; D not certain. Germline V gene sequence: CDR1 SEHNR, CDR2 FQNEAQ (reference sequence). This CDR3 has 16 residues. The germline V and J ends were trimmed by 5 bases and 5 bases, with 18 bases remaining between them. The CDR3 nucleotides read TGTGCCAGCAGCCAGGCTCTCACCTCGGTTACCGGGGAGCTGTTTTTT. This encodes CASSQALTSVTGELFF. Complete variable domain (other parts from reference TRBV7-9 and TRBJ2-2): DTGVSQNPRHKITKRGQNVTFRCDPISEHNRLYWYRQTLGQGPEFLTYFQNEAQLEKSRLLSDRFSAERPKGSFSTLEIQRTEQGDSAMYLCASSQALTSVTGELFFGEGSRLTVL.

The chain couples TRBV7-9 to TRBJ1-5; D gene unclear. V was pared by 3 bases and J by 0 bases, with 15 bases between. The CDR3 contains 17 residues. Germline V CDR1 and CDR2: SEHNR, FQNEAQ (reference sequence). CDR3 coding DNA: TGTGCCAGCAGCTTTGGTCCCAGACCCCATAGCAATCAGCCCCAGCATTTT. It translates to CASSFGPRPHSNQPQHF.

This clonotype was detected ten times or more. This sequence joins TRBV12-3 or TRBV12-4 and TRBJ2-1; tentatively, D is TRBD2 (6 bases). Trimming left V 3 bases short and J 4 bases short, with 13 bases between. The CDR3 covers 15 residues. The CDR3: CASSFGGAPYNEQFF. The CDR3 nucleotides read TGTGCCAGCAGTTTCGGCGGGGCTCCGTACAATGAGCAGTTCTTC.

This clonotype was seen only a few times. CDR3 sequence: CATSDSGTALDTQYF. The CDR3, as DNA: TGTGCCACCAGTGATTCGGGGACCGCCCTAGATACGCAGTATTTT. The genes are TRBV24-1 and TRBJ2-3; D may correspond to TRBD1 or TRBD2 (5 bases each). V was clipped by 2 bases and J by 5 bases, with 13 bases between them. Per the germline V gene, CDR1 is KGHDR and CDR2 is SFDVKD. This CDR3 comprises 15 residues.

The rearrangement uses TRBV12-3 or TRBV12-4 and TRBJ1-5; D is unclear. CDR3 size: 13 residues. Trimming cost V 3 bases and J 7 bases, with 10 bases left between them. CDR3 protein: CASSLGSPQPQHF. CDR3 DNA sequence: TGTGCCAGCAGTTTGGGCAGTCCACAGCCCCAGCATTTT.

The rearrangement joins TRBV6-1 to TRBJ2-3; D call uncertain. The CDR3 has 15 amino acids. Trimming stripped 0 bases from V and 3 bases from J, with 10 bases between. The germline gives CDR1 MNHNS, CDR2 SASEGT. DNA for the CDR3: TGTGCCAGCAGTGAAGCGGGTGCGTGGACAGATACGCAGTATTTT. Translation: CASSEAGAWTDTQYF.

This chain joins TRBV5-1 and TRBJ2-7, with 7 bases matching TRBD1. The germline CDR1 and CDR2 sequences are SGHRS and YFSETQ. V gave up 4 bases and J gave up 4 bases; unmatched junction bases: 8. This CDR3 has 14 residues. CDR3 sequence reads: CASSPGQVKYEQYF. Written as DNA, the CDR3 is TGCGCCAGCAGCCCAGGACAGGTTAAGTACGAGCAGTACTTC.

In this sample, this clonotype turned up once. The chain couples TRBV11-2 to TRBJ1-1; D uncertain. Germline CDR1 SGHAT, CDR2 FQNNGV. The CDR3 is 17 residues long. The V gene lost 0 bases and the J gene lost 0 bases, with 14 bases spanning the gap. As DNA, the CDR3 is TGTGCCAGCAGCTTAGACGGAGGACTTATCATGAACACTGAAGCTTTCTTT. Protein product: CASSLDGGLIMNTEAFF.

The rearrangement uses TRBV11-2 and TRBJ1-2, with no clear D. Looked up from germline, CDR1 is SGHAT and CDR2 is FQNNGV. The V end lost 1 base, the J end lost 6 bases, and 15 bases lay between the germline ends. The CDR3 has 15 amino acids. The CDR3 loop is CASSLGHSGQDGYTF. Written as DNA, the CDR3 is TGTGCCAGCAGCTTAGGACACAGCGGGCAGGATGGCTACACCTTC.